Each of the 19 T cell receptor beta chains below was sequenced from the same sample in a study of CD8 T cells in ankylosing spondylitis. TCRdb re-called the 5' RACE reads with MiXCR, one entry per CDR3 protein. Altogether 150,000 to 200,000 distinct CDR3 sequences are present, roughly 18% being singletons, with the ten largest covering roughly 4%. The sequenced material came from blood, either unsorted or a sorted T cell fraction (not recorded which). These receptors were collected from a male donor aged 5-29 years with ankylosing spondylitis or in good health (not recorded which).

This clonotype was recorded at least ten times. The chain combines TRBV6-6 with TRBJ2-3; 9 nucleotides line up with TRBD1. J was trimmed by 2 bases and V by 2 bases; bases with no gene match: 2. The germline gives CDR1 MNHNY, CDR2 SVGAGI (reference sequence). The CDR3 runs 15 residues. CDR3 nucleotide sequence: TGTGCCAGCAGTTACGGACAGGGGACCACAGATACGCAGTATTTT. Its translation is CASSYGQGTTDTQYF.

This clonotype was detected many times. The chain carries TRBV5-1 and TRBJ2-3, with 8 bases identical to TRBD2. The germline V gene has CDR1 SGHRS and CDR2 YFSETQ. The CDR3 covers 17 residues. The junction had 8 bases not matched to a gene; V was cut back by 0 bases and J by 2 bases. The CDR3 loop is CASSLAGAGGSTDTQYF. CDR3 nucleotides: TGCGCCAGCAGCTTGGCCGGCGCGGGAGGTTCCACAGATACGCAGTATTTT.

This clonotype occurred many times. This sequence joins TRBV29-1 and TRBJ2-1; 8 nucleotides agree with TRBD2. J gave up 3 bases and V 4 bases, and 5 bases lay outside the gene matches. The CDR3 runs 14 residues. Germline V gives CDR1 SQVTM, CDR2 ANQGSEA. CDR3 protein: CSVVRSGSYNEQFF. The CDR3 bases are TGCAGCGTTGTGAGGAGCGGGAGCTACAATGAGCAGTTCTTC.

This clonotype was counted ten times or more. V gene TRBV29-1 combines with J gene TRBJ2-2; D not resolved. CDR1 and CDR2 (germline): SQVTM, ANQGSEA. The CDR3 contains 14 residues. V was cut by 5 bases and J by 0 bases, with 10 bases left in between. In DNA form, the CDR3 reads TGCAGCGTTTCTTCGGGCGCGAACACCGGGGAGCTGTTTTTT. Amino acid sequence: CSVSSGANTGELFF.

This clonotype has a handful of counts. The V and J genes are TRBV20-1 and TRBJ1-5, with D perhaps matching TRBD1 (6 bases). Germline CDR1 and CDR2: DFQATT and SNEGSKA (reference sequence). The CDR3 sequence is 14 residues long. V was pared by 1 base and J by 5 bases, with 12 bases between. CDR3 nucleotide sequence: TGCAGTGCTAGAGGTAGTAAGGGGGATCAGCCCCAGCATTTT. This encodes CSARGSKGDQPQHF.

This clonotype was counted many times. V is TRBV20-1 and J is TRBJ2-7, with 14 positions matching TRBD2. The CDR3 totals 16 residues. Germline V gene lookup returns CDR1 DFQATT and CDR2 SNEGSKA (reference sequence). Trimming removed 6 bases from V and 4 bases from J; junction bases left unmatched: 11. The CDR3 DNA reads TGCAGTGCAATAGGGACTAGCGGGAGTCGAGTGTACGAGCAGTACTTC. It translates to CSAIGTSGSRVYEQYF.

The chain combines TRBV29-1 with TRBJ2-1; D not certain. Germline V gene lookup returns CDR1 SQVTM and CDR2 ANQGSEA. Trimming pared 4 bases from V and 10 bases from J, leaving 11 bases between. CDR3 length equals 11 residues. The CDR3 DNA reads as TGCAGCGTTGCTCCGGGTAGAGAGCAGTTCTTC. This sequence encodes CSVAPGREQFF.

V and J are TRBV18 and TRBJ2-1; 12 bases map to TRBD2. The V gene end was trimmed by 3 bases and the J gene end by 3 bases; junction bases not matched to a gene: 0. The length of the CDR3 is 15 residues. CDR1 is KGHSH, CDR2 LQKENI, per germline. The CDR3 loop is CASSPGLAGYNEQFF. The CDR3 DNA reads TGTGCCAGCTCACCGGGACTAGCGGGCTACAATGAGCAGTTCTTC.

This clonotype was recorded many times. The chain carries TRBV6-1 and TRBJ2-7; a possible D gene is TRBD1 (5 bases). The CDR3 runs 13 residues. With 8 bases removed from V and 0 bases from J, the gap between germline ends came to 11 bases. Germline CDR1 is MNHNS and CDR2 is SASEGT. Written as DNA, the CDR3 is TGTGCCAGCTGGCGGCAGGGCTCCTACGAGCAGTACTTC. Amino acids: CASWRQGSYEQYF.

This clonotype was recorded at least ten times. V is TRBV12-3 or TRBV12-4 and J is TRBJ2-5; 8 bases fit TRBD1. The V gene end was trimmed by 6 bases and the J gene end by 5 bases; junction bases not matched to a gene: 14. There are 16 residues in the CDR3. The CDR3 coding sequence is TGTGCCAGCAGCCCGAACGACAGGGGCTACATGGAGACCCAGTACTTC. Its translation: CASSPNDRGYMETQYF.

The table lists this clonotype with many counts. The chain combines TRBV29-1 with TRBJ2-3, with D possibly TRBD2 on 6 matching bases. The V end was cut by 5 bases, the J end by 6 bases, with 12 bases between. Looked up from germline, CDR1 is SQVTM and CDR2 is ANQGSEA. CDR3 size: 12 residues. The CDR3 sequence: CSVMEGVDTQYF. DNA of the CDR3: TGCAGCGTTATGGAGGGAGTCGATACGCAGTATTTT.

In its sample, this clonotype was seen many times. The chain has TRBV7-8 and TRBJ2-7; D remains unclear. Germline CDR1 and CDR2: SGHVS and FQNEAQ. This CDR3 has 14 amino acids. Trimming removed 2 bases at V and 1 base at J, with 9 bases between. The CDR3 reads CASSLTDGSYEQYF. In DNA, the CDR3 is TGTGCCAGCAGCTTAACCGATGGTTCCTACGAGCAGTACTTC.

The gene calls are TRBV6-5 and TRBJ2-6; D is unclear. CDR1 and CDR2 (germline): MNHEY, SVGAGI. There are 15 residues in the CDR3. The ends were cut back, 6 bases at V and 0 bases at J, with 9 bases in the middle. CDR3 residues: CASSQVSSGANVLTF. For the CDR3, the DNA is TGTGCCAGCAGCCAGGTATCCTCTGGGGCCAACGTCCTGACTTTC.

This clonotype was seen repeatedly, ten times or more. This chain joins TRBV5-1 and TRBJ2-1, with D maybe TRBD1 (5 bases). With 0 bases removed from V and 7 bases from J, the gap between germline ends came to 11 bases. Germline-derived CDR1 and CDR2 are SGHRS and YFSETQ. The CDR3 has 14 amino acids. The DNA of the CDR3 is TGCGCCAGCAGCTTGGGGCAGGGCACGAATGAGCAGTTCTTC. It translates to CASSLGQGTNEQFF. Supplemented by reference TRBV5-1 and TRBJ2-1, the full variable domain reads KAGVTQTPRYLIKTRGQQVTLSCSPISGHRSVSWYQQTPGQGLQFLFEYFSETQRNKGNFPGRFSGRQFSNSRSEMNVSTLELGDSALYLCASSLGQGTNEQFFGPGTRLTVL.

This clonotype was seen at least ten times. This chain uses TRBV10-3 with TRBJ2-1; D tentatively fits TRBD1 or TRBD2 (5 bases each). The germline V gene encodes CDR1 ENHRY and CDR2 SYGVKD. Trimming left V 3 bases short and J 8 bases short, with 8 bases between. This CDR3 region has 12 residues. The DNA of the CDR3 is TGTGCCATCAGTGAAAGAGGGGATGAGCAGTTCTTC. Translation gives CAISERGDEQFF.

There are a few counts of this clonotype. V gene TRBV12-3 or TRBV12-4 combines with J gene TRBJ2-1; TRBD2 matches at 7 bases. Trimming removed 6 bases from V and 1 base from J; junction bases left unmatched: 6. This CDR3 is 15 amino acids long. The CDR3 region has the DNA TGTGCCAGCAGAGAGCGGGAAACTTCCTACAATGAGCAGTTCTTC. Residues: CASRERETSYNEQFF.

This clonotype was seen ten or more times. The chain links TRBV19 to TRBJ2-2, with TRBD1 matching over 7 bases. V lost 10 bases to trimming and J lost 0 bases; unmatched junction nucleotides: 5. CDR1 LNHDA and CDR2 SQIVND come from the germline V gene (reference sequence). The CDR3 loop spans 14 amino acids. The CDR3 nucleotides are TGTGCCACCCAGGACAGGACGAACACCGGGGAGCTGTTTTTT. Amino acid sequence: CATQDRTNTGELFF.

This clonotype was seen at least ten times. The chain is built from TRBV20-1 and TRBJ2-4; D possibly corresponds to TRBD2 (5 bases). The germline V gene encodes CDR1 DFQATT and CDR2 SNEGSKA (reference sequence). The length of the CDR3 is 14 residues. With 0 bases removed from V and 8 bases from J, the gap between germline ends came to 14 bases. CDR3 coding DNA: TGCAGTGCTAGAGATCGGCGAGGGCCGGACATTCAGTACTTC. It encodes CSARDRRGPDIQYF.

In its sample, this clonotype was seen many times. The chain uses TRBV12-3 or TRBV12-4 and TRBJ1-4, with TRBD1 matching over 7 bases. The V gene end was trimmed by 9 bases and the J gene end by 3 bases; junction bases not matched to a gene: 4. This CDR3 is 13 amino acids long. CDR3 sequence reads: CASCTGANEKLFF. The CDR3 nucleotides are TGTGCCAGTTGTACAGGGGCTAATGAAAAACTGTTTTTT.